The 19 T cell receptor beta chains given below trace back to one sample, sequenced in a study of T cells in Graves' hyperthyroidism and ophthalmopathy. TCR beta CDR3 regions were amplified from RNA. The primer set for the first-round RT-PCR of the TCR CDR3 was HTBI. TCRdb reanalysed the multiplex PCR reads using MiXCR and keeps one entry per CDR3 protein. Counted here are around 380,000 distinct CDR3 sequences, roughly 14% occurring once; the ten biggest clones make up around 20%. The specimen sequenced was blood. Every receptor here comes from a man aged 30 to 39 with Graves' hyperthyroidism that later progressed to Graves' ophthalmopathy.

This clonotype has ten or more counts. Here the CDR3 DNA reads TGCAGTGCTAGGGACTACAGGGGTAGGGGCCAGCCCCAGCATTTT. Protein product: CSARDYRGRGQPQHF. V usage is TRBV20-1 and J usage is TRBJ1-5; 7 bases agree with TRBD1. Germline V lookup: CDR1 DFQATT, CDR2 SNEGSKA (reference sequence). The V gene end was trimmed by 3 bases and the J gene end by 7 bases; junction bases not matched to a gene: 12. The CDR3 has 15 residues.

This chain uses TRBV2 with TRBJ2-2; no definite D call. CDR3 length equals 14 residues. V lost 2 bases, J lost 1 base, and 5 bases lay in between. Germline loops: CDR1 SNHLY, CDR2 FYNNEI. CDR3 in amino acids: CASSEFKNTGELFF. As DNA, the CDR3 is TGTGCCAGCAGTGAATTTAAGAACACCGGGGAGCTGTTTTTT.

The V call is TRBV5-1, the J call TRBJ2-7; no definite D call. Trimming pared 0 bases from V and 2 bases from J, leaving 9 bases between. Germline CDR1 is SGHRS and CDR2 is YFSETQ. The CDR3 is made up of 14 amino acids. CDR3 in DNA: TGCGCCAGCAGCTTGGAGGCGGAACCCTACGAGCAGTACTTC. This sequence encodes CASSLEAEPYEQYF.

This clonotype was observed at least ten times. The CDR3 is CASSWAGSGYTF. In nucleotides, the CDR3 is TGTGCCAGCAGTTGGGCAGGGTCCGGCTACACCTTC. The V call is TRBV12-3 or TRBV12-4, the J call TRBJ1-2, with a tentative D call TRBD1 (5 bases). The V and J ends lost 4 bases and 8 bases respectively, with 11 bases between them. The CDR3 loop spans 12 amino acids.

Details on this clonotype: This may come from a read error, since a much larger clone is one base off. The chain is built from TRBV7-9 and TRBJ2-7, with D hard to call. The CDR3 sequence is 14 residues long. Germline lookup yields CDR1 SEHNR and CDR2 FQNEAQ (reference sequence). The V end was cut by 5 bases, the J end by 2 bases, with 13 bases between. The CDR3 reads CASSHGQSPYEQYF. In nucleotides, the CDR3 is TGTGCCAGCAGCCACGGCCAGAGCCCCTACGAGCAGTACTTC.

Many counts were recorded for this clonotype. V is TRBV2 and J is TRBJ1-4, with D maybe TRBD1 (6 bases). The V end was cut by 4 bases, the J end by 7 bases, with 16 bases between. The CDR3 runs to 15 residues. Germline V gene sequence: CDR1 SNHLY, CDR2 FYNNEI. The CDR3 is CASSGQQGRGEKLFF. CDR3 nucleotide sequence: TGTGCCAGCAGTGGACAGCAGGGGCGCGGTGAAAAACTGTTTTTT. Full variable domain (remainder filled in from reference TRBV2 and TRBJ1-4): EPEVTQTPSHQVTQMGQEVILRCVPISNHLYFYWYRQILGQKVEFLVSFYNNEISEKSEIFDDQFSVERPDGSNFTLKIRSTKLEDSAMYFCASSGQQGRGEKLFFGSGTQLSVL.

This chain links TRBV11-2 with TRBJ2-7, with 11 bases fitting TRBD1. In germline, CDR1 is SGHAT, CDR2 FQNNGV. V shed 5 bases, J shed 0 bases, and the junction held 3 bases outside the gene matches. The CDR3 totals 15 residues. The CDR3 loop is CASSQGQGVSYEQYF. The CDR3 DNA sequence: TGTGCCAGCAGCCAGGGACAGGGGGTCTCCTACGAGCAGTACTTC.

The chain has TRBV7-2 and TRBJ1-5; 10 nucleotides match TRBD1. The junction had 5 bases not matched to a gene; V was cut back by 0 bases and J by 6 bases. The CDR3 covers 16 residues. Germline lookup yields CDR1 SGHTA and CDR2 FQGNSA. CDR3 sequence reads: CASSLAVGQGIQPQHF. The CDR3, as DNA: TGTGCCAGCAGCTTAGCAGTGGGACAGGGGATTCAGCCCCAGCATTTT. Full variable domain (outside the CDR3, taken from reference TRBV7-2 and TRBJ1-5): GAGVSQSPSNKVTEKGKDVELRCDPISGHTALYWYRQSLGQGLEFLIYFQGNSAPDKSGLPSDRFSAERTGGSVSTLTIQRTQQEDSAVYLCASSLAVGQGIQPQHFGDGTRLSIL.

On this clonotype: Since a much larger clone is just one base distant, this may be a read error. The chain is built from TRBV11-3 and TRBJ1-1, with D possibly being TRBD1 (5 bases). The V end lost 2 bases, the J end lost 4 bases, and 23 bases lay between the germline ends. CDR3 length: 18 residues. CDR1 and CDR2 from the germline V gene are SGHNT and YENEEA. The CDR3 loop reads CASSLFQAATMGGTEAFF. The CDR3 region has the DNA TGTGCCAGCAGCTTATTCCAGGCAGCGACCATGGGGGGCACTGAAGCTTTCTTT.

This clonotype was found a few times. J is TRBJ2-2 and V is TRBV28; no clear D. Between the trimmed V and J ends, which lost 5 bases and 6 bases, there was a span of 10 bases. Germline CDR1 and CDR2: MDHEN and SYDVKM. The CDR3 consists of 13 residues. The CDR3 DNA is TGTGCCAGCAGTCCCCCTTTGGCCGGGGAGCTGTTTTTT. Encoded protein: CASSPPLAGELFF.

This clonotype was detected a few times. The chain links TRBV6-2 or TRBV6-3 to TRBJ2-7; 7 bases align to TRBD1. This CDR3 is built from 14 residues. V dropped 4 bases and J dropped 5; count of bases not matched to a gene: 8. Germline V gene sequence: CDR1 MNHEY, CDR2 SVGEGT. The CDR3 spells CASSLRQGPHEQYF. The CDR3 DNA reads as TGTGCCAGCAGTTTACGACAGGGCCCGCACGAGCAGTACTTC.

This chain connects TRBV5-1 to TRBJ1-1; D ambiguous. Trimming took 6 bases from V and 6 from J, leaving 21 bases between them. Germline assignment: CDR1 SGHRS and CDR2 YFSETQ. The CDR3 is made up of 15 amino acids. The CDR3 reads CASTSGTSDPAEAFF. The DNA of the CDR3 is TGCGCCAGCACCTCCGGCACCTCAGACCCAGCTGAAGCTTTCTTT.

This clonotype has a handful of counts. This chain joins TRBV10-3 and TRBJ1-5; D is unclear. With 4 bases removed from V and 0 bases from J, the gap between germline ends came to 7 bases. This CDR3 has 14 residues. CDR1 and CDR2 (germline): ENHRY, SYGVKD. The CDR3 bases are TGTGCCATCAGTGCGGCGGTTAGCAATCAGCCCCAGCATTTT. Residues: CAISAAVSNQPQHF.

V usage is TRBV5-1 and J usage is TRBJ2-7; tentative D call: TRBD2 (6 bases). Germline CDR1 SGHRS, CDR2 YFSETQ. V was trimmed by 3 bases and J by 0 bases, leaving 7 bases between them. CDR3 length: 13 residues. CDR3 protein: CASSWTTSYEQYF. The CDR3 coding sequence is TGCGCCAGCAGCTGGACTACCTCCTACGAGCAGTACTTC.

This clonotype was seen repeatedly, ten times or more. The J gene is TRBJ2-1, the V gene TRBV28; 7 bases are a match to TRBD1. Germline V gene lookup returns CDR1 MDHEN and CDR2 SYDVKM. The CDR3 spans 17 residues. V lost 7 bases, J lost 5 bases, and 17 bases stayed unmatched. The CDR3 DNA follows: TGTGCCAGCACCCCCCGACTTGGGACAGCTTTGAACAATGAGCAGTTCTTC. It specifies CASTPRLGTALNNEQFF.

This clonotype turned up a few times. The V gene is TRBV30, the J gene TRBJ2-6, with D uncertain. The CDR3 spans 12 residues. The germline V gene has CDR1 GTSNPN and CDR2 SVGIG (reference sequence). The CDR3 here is CAARSGANVLTF. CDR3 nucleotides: TGTGCAGCCCGCTCTGGGGCCAACGTCCTGACTTTC.

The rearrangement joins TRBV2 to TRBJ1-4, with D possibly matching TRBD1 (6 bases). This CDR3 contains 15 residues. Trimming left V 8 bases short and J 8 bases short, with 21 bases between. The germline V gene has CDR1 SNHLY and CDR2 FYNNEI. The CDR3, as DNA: TGTGCCAGCGTGGGGCGCAAAGGGGGATTCGAAAAACTGTTTTTT. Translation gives CASVGRKGGFEKLFF.

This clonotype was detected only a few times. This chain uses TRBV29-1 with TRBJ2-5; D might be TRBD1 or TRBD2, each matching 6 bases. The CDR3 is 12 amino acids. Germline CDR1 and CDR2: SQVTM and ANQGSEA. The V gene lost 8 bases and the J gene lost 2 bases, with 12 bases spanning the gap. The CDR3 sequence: CSTTGTQETQYF. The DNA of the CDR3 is TGCAGCACCACAGGGACTCAAGAGACCCAGTACTTC.

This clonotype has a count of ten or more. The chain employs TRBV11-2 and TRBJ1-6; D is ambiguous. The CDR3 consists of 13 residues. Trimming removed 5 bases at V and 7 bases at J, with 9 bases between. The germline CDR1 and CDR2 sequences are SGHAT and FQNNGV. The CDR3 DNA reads TGTGCCAGCAGCCGAACGGAGAATTCACCCCTCCACTTT. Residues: CASSRTENSPLHF.